The TCR beta chain described here comes from a study of T cell changes during pregnancy in multiple sclerosis. Sequenced by immunoSEQ multiplex PCR; TCRdb stores in-frame clones only, minus some. Of roughly 40,000 clones listed, roughly 91% are singletons. The CDR3 covers 14 residues. V gave up 5 bases and J gave up 3 bases; unmatched junction bases: 4. Looked up from germline, CDR1 is LNHNV and CDR2 is YYDKDF (reference sequence). The J gene is TRBJ2-1, the V gene TRBV15; 7 bases map to TRBD1. This TCR came from a female donor with multiple sclerosis, enrolled in a pregnancy study. The sequences come from CD8+ T cells from peripheral blood mononuclear cells, collected before pregnancy. The CDR3 protein is CATSATGHYNEQFF. The CDR3 nucleotides are TGTGCCACCAGCGCGACAGGGCACTACAATGAGCAGTTCTTC. Based on the CDR3 plus reference TRBV15 and TRBJ2-1, the full variable domain is DAMVIQNPRYQVTQFGKPVTLSCSQTLNHNVMYWYQQKSSQAPKLLFHYYDKDFNNEADTPDNFQSRRPNTSFCFLDIRSPGLGDTAMYLCATSATGHYNEQFFGPGTRLTVL.